These 12 T cell receptor beta chains were all obtained from the same sample, sequenced in a study of blood T cell repertoires in COVID-19. Sequenced by immunoSEQ multiplex PCR; TCRdb stores in-frame clones only, minus some. The table lists more than 60,000 clones, about nine tenths of them singletons. The sequencing sample was made of peripheral blood. The receptors were sampled from a woman aged 80 or over with active or convalescent COVID-19.

The chain recombines TRBV29-1 with TRBJ2-6, with TRBD1 matching 7 bases. V trimming: 4 bases; J trimming: 7 bases; junction bases outside the gene matches: 10. Germline CDR1 SQVTM, CDR2 ANQGSEA. CDR3 length: 15 residues. CDR3 loop: CSVGTGARGANVLTF. The CDR3 nucleotides read TGCAGCGTTGGAACAGGGGCCCGGGGAGCCAACGTCCTGACTTTC.

This sequence joins TRBV19 and TRBJ2-7, with D possibly being TRBD1 (6 bases). CDR3 length: 15 amino acids. Trimming shortened V by 3 bases and J by 5 bases, and 17 bases separated the two germline ends. From germline, CDR1 is LNHDA and CDR2 SQIVND (reference sequence). CDR3 DNA: TGTGCCAGTAGTATTTCGGGCAGGGGTAAAAACGAGCAGTACTTC. Its protein is CASSISGRGKNEQYF. The complete variable domain, with remaining parts taken from reference TRBV19 and TRBJ2-7, reads DGGITQSPKYLFRKEGQNVTLSCEQNLNHDAMYWYRQDPGQGLRLIYYSQIVNDFQKGDIAEGYSVSREKKESFPLTVTSAQKNPTAFYLCASSISGRGKNEQYFGPGTRLTVT.

The V and J genes are TRBV7-3 and TRBJ2-3; D perhaps matches TRBD1 (6 bases). Per the germline V gene, CDR1 is SGHTA and CDR2 is FQGTGA. The CDR3 length is 13 residues. V was trimmed by 2 bases and J by 5 bases, leaving 8 bases between them. CDR3 sequence reads: CASSLLGGDTQYF. The DNA of the CDR3 is TGTGCCAGCAGCTTACTAGGGGGAGATACGCAGTATTTT.

This sequence joins TRBV7-9 and TRBJ1-2; 7 bases agree with TRBD1. J lost 3 bases, V lost 5 bases, and 15 bases had no gene match. Per the germline V gene, CDR1 is SEHNR and CDR2 is FQNEAQ (reference sequence). The CDR3 is made up of 17 amino acids. CDR3 nucleotides: TGTGCCAGCAGCGACCTACGGACAGGCGTCAGGGACTATGGCTACACCTTC. Protein: CASSDLRTGVRDYGYTF.

The rearrangement joins TRBV27 to TRBJ2-1; 14 nucleotides match TRBD2. The CDR3 runs 16 residues. The germline CDR1 and CDR2 sequences are MNHEY and SMNVEV (reference sequence). Unmatched junction bases numbered 11, after V lost 2 bases and J lost 14 bases. Here the CDR3 DNA reads TGTGCCAGCAGTTTAGGCGGGACTAGCGGGGGTCGGGAGGAGTTCTTC. This gives the protein CASSLGGTSGGREEFF.

The V call is TRBV7-2, the J call TRBJ1-3; D is perhaps TRBD1 (5 bases). The CDR3 runs 15 residues. Germline V gene lookup returns CDR1 SGHTA and CDR2 FQGNSA. The germline V and J ends were trimmed by 3 bases and 4 bases, with 13 bases remaining between them. The CDR3 region has the DNA TGTGCCAGCAGCTTGTCAGGGTTCTCAGGAAACACCATATATTTT. It translates to CASSLSGFSGNTIYF.

The rearrangement links TRBV13 to TRBJ1-2; 7 nucleotides align to TRBD1. J gave up 8 bases and V 5 bases, and 11 bases lay outside the gene matches. CDR1 is PRHDT and CDR2 is FYEKMQ in the germline V gene (reference sequence). There are 14 residues in the CDR3. CDR3 nucleotides: TGTGCCAGCAGCGCCGACAGGGACCTATGGGGCTACACCTTC. It specifies CASSADRDLWGYTF.

The chain carries TRBV4-3 and TRBJ2-7; TRBD1 is a possible D gene (6 bases). This CDR3 has 14 residues. Trimming cost V 0 bases and J 6 bases, with 12 bases left between them. Germline V gene data show CDR1 as LGHNA and CDR2 as YSLEER. CDR3 amino acids: CASSQDSGVSEQYF. The CDR3 nucleotides read TGCGCCAGCAGCCAAGATTCAGGGGTTAGCGAGCAGTACTTC.

This chain connects TRBV5-6 to TRBJ2-2; D may be TRBD1 (5 bases). V was clipped by 0 bases and J by 2 bases, with 11 bases between them. Germline assignment: CDR1 SGHDT and CDR2 YYEEEE. The CDR3 spans 16 residues. The CDR3 nucleotides are TGTGCCAGCAGCTTGGATAAAGGGGCCAACACCGGGGAGCTGTTTTTT. This encodes CASSLDKGANTGELFF.

The genes are TRBV6-2 or TRBV6-3 and TRBJ2-1; D is possibly TRBD1 (6 bases). The ends were cut back, 0 bases at V and 6 bases at J, with 9 bases in the middle. The CDR3 has 14 residues. Germline V gene lookup returns CDR1 MNHEY and CDR2 SVGEGT. The CDR3 DNA is TGTGCCAGCAGTTACTCAGGCAGGGGCAATGAGCAGTTCTTC. As protein: CASSYSGRGNEQFF.

This chain connects TRBV18 to TRBJ2-3, with D perhaps matching TRBD1 (5 bases). Trimming pared 6 bases from V and 3 bases from J, leaving 19 bases between. The CDR3 is 16 amino acids. CDR1 is KGHSH, CDR2 LQKENI, per germline. The CDR3 reads CASSHDSPLKTDTQYF. CDR3 DNA: TGTGCCAGCTCTCACGACAGCCCACTAAAGACAGATACGCAGTATTTT.

The chain uses TRBV9 and TRBJ2-7, with D possibly being TRBD2 (5 bases). V was shortened by 4 bases and J by 4 bases, with 12 bases between the two germline ends. This CDR3 is 13 amino acids long. Germline values: CDR1 SGDLS, CDR2 YYNGEE. CDR3 nucleotides: TGTGCCAGCAGCCCCGGGTCGGGATACGAGCAGTACTTC. Translation: CASSPGSGYEQYF.